Below are 12 T cell receptor beta chains sequenced from a single sample in a study of Ad26.COV2.S vaccination and SARS-CoV-2 variants. Treatment of the sample: roughly 20 received Ad26.COV2.S at low or high dose, single or two shots; about 5 received placebo; per-sample allocation not given. Day 63 after the first vaccine or placebo injection was the time point for sampling. Data came from immunoSEQ multiplex PCR; TCRdb stores just in-frame clones and leaves some out. Of a few hundred thousand clones in the sample, about nine tenths were seen once. The specimen was peripheral blood, collected in a trial of Ad26.COV2.S vaccine versus placebo. These TCRs come from a person aged 18-60 years who received the Ad26.COV2.S COVID-19 vaccine or a placebo.

This clone was seen a single time. The V call is TRBV6-2 or TRBV6-3, the J call TRBJ1-5; D may be TRBD1 (5 bases). V lost 5 bases and J 0 bases, leaving 14 bases between the germline ends. This CDR3 is built from 16 residues. Germline V gives CDR1 MNHEY, CDR2 SVGEGT. DNA of the CDR3: TGTGCCAGCAGTCGCAGGCTGACAGTTAGCAATCAGCCCCAGCATTTT. Encoded protein: CASSRRLTVSNQPQHF.

Notes on this clone: The same CDR3 arises from other DNA sequences in this sample as well. This rearrangement joins TRBV6-5 to TRBJ2-1; D is possibly TRBD2 (5 bases). Germline V gene sequence: CDR1 MNHEY, CDR2 SVGAGI. This CDR3 is built from 14 residues. Trimming took 5 bases from V and 0 from J, leaving 8 bases between them. As DNA, the CDR3 is TGTGCCAGCAGTCGAGGGAGCTCCTACAATGAGCAGTTCTTC. Its translation is CASSRGSSYNEQFF.

The V gene is TRBV5-1, the J gene TRBJ2-7; 11 positions agree with TRBD2. V gave up 4 bases and J gave up 7 bases; unmatched junction bases: 10. Germline V gene sequence: CDR1 SGHRS, CDR2 YFSETQ. The CDR3 loop spans 15 amino acids. The DNA of the CDR3 is TGCGCCAGCAGCGCGGGACTAGCGGAGGTGGGGGAGCAGTACTTC. Translation: CASSAGLAEVGEQYF.

The genes are TRBV30 and TRBJ1-4, with D possibly matching TRBD1 (6 bases). CDR1 is GTSNPN, CDR2 SVGIG, per germline (reference sequence). The CDR3 sequence is 14 residues long. Trimming removed 5 bases from V and 7 bases from J, with 17 bases in between. The CDR3, as DNA: TGTGCCTGGGCACCGGGACAAGGTGTTGAAAAACTGTTTTTT. The encoded protein is CAWAPGQGVEKLFF.

The V gene is TRBV27, the J gene TRBJ1-5; TRBD1 matches at 8 bases. The V gene's germline CDR1 is MNHEY and CDR2 SMNVEV (reference sequence). This CDR3 spans 15 amino acids. With V trimmed by 4 bases and J by 5 bases, 7 bases remained unmatched. The CDR3 DNA reads as TGTGCCAGCAGTTCCCGACAGGGGCAGGATCAGCCCCAGCATTTT. Protein: CASSSRQGQDQPQHF.

This clone was detected once. V gene TRBV27 combines with J gene TRBJ2-3; 9 positions match TRBD2. The germline gives CDR1 MNHEY, CDR2 SMNVEV (reference sequence). The CDR3 consists of 17 residues. V lost 1 base and J lost 1; bases outside the gene matches: 6. In DNA, the CDR3 is TGTGCCAGCAGTTTATTGAGACTAGCGGACCGCACAGATACGCAGTATTTT. Translated, it gives CASSLLRLADRTDTQYF.

Only one count was recorded for this clone. The chain recombines TRBV21-1 with TRBJ1-1. TRBV21-1 is noted as a pseudogene. The CDR3 spans 15 residues. The DNA of the CDR3 is TGTGCCAGCAGTAACGGGATCAGGCATGCCACTGAAGCTTTCTTT. Protein sequence: CASSNGIRHATEAFF.

CDR3 amino acids: CASSLGLAGDYNEQFF. The CDR3 bases are TGCGCCAGCAGCTTGGGACTAGCGGGGGATTACAATGAGCAGTTCTTC. The J gene is TRBJ2-1, the V gene TRBV5-1, with 12 bases lining up with TRBD2. The germline V gene encodes CDR1 SGHRS and CDR2 YFSETQ. V was pared by 0 bases and J by 4 bases, with 2 bases of the junction left unmatched. This CDR3 is built from 16 residues.

V and J are TRBV7-9 and TRBJ2-5; D unresolved. From germline, CDR1 is SEHNR and CDR2 FQNEAQ (reference sequence). V shed 3 bases and J shed 1 base, with 9 bases lying between them. There are 14 residues in the CDR3. CDR3 DNA sequence: TGTGCCAGCAGCTTTGATTCTTCCCAAGAGACCCAGTACTTC. This codes for CASSFDSSQETQYF.

The chain recombines TRBV7-9 with TRBJ2-5; 12 bases agree with TRBD1. The CDR3 is 15 amino acids. Trimming cost V 6 bases and J 6 bases; bases outside gene matches: 8. Per the germline V gene, CDR1 is SEHNR and CDR2 is FQNEAQ (reference sequence). The CDR3: CASSPGTGGGKTQYF. Here the CDR3 DNA reads TGTGCCAGCAGTCCCGGGACAGGGGGCGGGAAGACCCAGTACTTC.

The chain employs TRBV7-6 and TRBJ2-5; D gene ambiguous. CDR3 length: 13 amino acids. Germline loops: CDR1 SGHVS, CDR2 FNYEAQ. V lost 1 base and J 4 bases, leaving 7 bases between the germline ends. The DNA for the CDR3 is TGTGCCAGCAGCTTAGACCTAGGAGAGACCCAGTACTTC. Translating it yields CASSLDLGETQYF. Full variable domain (missing parts from reference TRBV7-6 and TRBJ2-5): GAGVSQSPRYKVTKRGQDVALRCDPISGHVSLYWYRQALGQGPEFLTYFNYEAQQDKSGLPNDRFSAERPEGSISTLTIQRTEQRDSAMYRCASSLDLGETQYFGPGTRLLVL.

This rearrangement joins TRBV7-9 to TRBJ2-1; TRBD2 matches 14 bases. Per germline, CDR1 SEHNR and CDR2 FQNEAQ (reference sequence). Trimming took 5 bases from V and 6 from J; bases not matched to a gene: 12. CDR3 length: 18 residues. The CDR3 here is CASSIGGTSGRFINEQFF. The CDR3 nucleotides read TGTGCCAGCAGCATCGGTGGGACTAGCGGGAGATTTATCAATGAGCAGTTCTTC.